The entry below gives a single TCR beta chain sequence along with its context. Its antigen remains unknown. This record comes from a study of T cell responses to AZD1222 COVID-19 vaccine. Study findings and constraints: Donors were mostly white British, more females; clonal diversity possibly underestimated.

This CDR3 contains 16 residues. Trimming left V 7 bases short and J 6 bases short, with 23 bases between. Germline loops: CDR1 SNHLY, CDR2 FYNNEI. TCRdb's copy holds only in-frame clones and misses some; the assay was immunoSEQ multiplex PCR. The data contain some 110,000 clones, 90% to 95% of them seen just once; the ten biggest clones take up about 2.7%. This chain joins TRBV2 and TRBJ2-3; no reliable D call. The TCR was taken from an adult in good health. This specimen was peripheral blood, taken on day 0 of AZD1222 vaccination. In DNA form, the CDR3 reads TGTGCCAGCATTAGATCGGAGTCGTCGGAGTTTGATACGCAGTATTTT. Its protein is CASIRSESSEFDTQYF.